The rows below give T cell receptor beta chains drawn from one sample of a study of blood T cells in healthy people across ages. One entry per CDR3 protein, called by TCRdb with MiXCR from the 5' RACE reads. This sample carries around 850,000 distinct CDR3 sequences, roughly 35% of them seen once, and the ten largest clones take over 10%. Sequences were obtained from blood. Every receptor here comes from a man aged 18 to 30 in good health. The CDR3 runs from the conserved cysteine through the conserved F or W. D genes are given only for firm matches. Not all rows give a size; the values are once, few, many and, for expanded clones, a class.

D gene	V gene	clone size	CDR3 length	J gene	CDR3 protein	CDR3 DNA
TRBD2	TRBV2	NA	14	TRBJ2-7	CASSGTSISYEQYF	TGTGCCAGCAGTGGGACTAGTATTTCCTACGAGCAGTACTTC
NA	TRBV7-3	few	13	TRBJ2-5	CASSVSPRETQYF	TGTGCCAGCAGCGTGAGCCCGAGGGAGACCCAGTACTTC
NA	TRBV24-1	NA	14	TRBJ1-1	CATTSTAMSTEAFF	TGTGCCACCACCTCGACAGCAATGAGCACTGAAGCTTTCTTT
TRBD1	TRBV6-5	NA	13	TRBJ2-2	CASGDRVQWELFF	TGTGCCAGCGGGGACAGGGTTCAATGGGAGCTGTTTTTT
NA	TRBV5-5	NA	16	TRBJ1-2	CASSVGDGAGRDGYTF	TGTGCCAGCAGCGTTGGGGACGGGGCTGGACGTGATGGCTACACCTTC
NA	TRBV27	NA	13	TRBJ2-7	CASSPTRGYEQYF	TGTGCCAGCAGTCCCACCCGGGGTTACGAGCAGTACTTC
NA	TRBV4-2	NA	16	TRBJ1-4	CASSQDFGTGDEKLFF	TGTGCCAGCAGCCAAGACTTCGGCACCGGCGACGAAAAACTGTTTTTT
NA	TRBV14	few	17	TRBJ2-3	CASSSKLGTSGTDTQYF	TGTGCCAGCAGCTCCAAACTAGGGACCTCGGGCACAGATACGCAGTATTTT
TRBD1	TRBV2	NA	16	TRBJ2-5	CASSDFGETGEETQYF	TGTGCCAGCAGTGATTTTGGGGAGACAGGGGAGGAGACCCAGTACTTC
NA	TRBV20-1	NA	13	TRBJ1-1	CSAGGGANTEAFF	TGCAGTGCTGGGGGAGGGGCGAACACTGAAGCTTTCTTT
NA	TRBV7-9	few	12	TRBJ1-2	CASSSRTYGYTF	TGTGCCAGCAGCTCCCGTACCTATGGCTACACCTTC
NA	TRBV7-9	few	14	TRBJ2-7	CASVPRQSSYEQYF	TGTGCCAGCGTCCCCCGGCAGAGCTCCTACGAGCAGTACTTC
TRBD2	TRBV7-2	NA	15	TRBJ2-3	CASTRTSGGLDTQYF	TGTGCCAGCACGCGGACTAGCGGGGGTTTAGATACGCAGTATTTT
TRBD2	TRBV7-2	many	14	TRBJ2-5	CASSFGRARETQYF	TGTGCCAGCAGCTTTGGGAGGGCTAGGGAGACCCAGTACTTC
NA	TRBV29-1	NA	13	TRBJ1-2	CSVGVTVGYGYTF	TGCAGCGTGGGAGTGACTGTCGGCTATGGCTACACCTTC
TRBD1	TRBV18	few	18	TRBJ1-4	CASSPTGQGAGANEKLFF	TGTGCCAGCTCACCTACGGGACAGGGTGCCGGGGCTAATGAAAAACTGTTTTTT
NA	TRBV13	few	12	TRBJ2-3	CASSSESDTQYF	TGTGCCAGCAGCTCAGAGTCAGATACGCAGTATTTT
TRBD1	TRBV5-5	NA	15	TRBJ2-3	CASSSSGTGGGTQYF	TGTGCCAGCAGCTCGTCCGGGACAGGGGGGGGTACGCAGTATTTT
NA	TRBV7-2	few	14	TRBJ2-3	CASSFTQSTDTQYF	TGTGCCAGCAGCTTCACTCAGTCCACAGATACGCAGTATTTT
TRBD2	TRBV5-1	few	16	TRBJ2-1	CASSLTTSGEYNEQFF	TGCGCCAGCAGCTTGACAACTAGCGGGGAGTACAATGAGCAGTTCTTC
TRBD2	TRBV20-1	few	14	TRBJ2-3	CSAITSARTDTQYF	TGCAGTGCAATCACTAGCGCCCGCACAGATACGCAGTATTTT
NA	TRBV6-6	few	14	TRBJ1-4	CASSSGWGVEKLFF	TGTGCCAGCAGTTCAGGGTGGGGGGTTGAAAAACTGTTTTTT
TRBD2	TRBV3-1	few	17	TRBJ2-7	CASSQVFRTSIYNEQYF	TGTGCCAGCAGCCAAGTTTTTAGGACTAGCATCTACAATGAGCAGTACTTC
NA	TRBV14	few	14	TRBJ1-1	CASSQYAENTEAFF	TGTGCCAGCAGCCAATATGCCGAGAACACTGAAGCTTTCTTT
TRBD1	TRBV20-1	NA	13	TRBJ2-7	CSANPGQGYEQYF	TGCAGTGCTAACCCGGGACAGGGCTACGAGCAGTACTTC
NA	TRBV7-9	NA	14	TRBJ2-7	CASSLVRRPYEQYF	TGTGCCAGCAGCTTAGTGCGCAGGCCCTACGAGCAGTACTTC
TRBD1	TRBV12-3/TRBV12-4	few	14	TRBJ1-1	CASSAQGAYTEAFF	TGTGCCAGCAGTGCACAGGGGGCGTACACTGAAGCTTTCTTT
TRBD1	TRBV7-3	NA	12	TRBJ1-1	CASSAGTGWVFF	TGTGCCAGCAGCGCCGGGACAGGTTGGGTTTTCTTT
NA	TRBV12-3/TRBV12-4	many	10	TRBJ2-7	CASKGNEQYF	TGTGCCAGCAAAGGAAACGAGCAGTACTTC
TRBD2	TRBV29-1	many	17	TRBJ2-3	CSVGLAGALFSTDTQYF	TGCAGCGTTGGACTAGCGGGGGCCCTCTTCTCCACAGATACGCAGTATTTT
NA	TRBV12-3/TRBV12-4	NA	15	TRBJ2-7	CASIQEGRGAYEQYF	TGTGCCAGCATCCAAGAGGGCAGGGGGGCTTACGAGCAGTACTTC
TRBD2	TRBV28	few	14	TRBJ2-1	CASSFLRGDNEQFF	TGTGCCAGCAGTTTTCTGCGGGGGGACAATGAGCAGTTCTTC
TRBD1	TRBV29-1	NA	13	TRBJ2-1	CSVLLGQGYEQFF	TGCAGCGTCTTACTAGGACAGGGCTACGAGCAGTTCTTC
TRBD1	TRBV28	few	14	TRBJ1-6	CASRQTGLSSPLHF	TGTGCCAGCAGACAGACAGGGCTCAGTTCACCCCTCCACTTT
TRBD2	TRBV5-6	few	18	TRBJ2-3	CASSLGLAGDPITDTQYF	TGTGCCAGCAGCTTGGGCCTAGCGGGGGACCCAATCACAGATACGCAGTATTTT
TRBD1	TRBV20-1	NA	12	TRBJ1-1	CRGGQGATEAFF	TGCAGGGGGGGACAGGGGGCCACTGAAGCTTTCTTT
TRBD2	TRBV6-6	NA	13	TRBJ2-5	CARASGARETQYF	TGTGCCCGCGCTAGCGGAGCCCGAGAGACCCAGTACTTC